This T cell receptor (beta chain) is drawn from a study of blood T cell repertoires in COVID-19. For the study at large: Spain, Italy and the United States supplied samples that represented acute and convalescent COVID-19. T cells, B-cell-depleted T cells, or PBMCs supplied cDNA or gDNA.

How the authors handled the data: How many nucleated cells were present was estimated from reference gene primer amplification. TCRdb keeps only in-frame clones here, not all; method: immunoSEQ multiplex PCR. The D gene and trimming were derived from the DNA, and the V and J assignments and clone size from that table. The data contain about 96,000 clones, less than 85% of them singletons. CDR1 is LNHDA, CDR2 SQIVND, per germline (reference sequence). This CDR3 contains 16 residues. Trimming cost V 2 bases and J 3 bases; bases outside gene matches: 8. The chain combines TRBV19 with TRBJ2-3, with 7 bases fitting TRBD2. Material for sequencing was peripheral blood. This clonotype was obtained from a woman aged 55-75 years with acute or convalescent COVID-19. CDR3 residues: CASSINAGVGTDTQYF. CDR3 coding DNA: TGTGCCAGTAGTATAAATGCGGGGGTGGGGACAGATACGCAGTATTTT.